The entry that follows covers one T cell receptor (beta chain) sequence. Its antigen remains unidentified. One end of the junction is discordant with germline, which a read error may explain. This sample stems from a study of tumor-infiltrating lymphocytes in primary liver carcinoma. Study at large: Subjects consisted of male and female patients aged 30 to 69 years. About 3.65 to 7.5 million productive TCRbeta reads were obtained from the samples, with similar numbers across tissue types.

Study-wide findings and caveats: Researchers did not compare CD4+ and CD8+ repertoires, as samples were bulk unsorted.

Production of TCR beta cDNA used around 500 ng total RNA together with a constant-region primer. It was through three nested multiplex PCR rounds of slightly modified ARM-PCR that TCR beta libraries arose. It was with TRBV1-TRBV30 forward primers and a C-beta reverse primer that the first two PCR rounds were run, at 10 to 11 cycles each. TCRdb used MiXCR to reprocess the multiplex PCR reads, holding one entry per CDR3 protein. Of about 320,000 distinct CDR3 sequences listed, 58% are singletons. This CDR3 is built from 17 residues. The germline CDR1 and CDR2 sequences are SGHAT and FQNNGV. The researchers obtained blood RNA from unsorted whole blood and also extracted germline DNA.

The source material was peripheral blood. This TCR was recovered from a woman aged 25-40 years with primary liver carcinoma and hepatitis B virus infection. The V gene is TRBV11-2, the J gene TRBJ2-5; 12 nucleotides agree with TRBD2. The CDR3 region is CANSSLRTSGIYNELFF. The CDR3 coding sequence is TGTGCCAACAGCTCCTTAAGGACTAGCGGGATCTACAATGAGCTGTTCTTC.